The clone carrying this TCR beta chain came up many times. Its antigen is currently unknown. Unique molecular identifiers tagged individual cDNA molecules. TCRdb reprocessed the 5' RACE reads with MiXCR, giving one entry per CDR3 protein. The table includes approximately 70,000 distinct CDR3 sequences, 8% to 10% detected once. This CDR3 contains 15 residues. V was shortened by 6 bases and J by 5 bases, with 17 bases between the two germline ends. Per germline, CDR1 SGHTA and CDR2 FQGNSA. The source of the sample is a study of early T cells in non-severe SARS-CoV-2 infection. Overall study: Chains stayed unpaired after sequencing of bulk RNA from unsorted whole blood. General study results and limits: Private and CD4 specificities were missed by VDJdb matching, which favored anti-spike CD8 responses.

The sequencing here drew on whole blood, taken at baseline. The source is an adult who was a healthcare worker with PCR-confirmed SARS-CoV-2 infection or an uninfected control (not recorded which). The chain combines TRBV7-2 with TRBJ2-1; D is unclear. Written as DNA, the CDR3 is TGTGCCAGCAGTTTAATAAGTGGGTTCAACAATGAGCAGTTCTTC. Protein product: CASSLISGFNNEQFF.